Below are 10 T cell receptor beta chains sequenced from a single sample in a study of T cell responses to AZD1222 COVID-19 vaccine. This table comes from immunoSEQ multiplex PCR, and its TCRdb copy is limited to in-frame clones, with some not included. The sample yields about 75,000 clones, 88% seen once. Source: peripheral blood, taken 28 days after the second dose of the MenACWY control vaccine. All receptors come from an adult who received the MenACWY meningococcal vaccine as a control.

The V and J genes are TRBV27 and TRBJ2-5; TRBD1 agrees at 7 bases. The J segment lost 2 bases and the V segment lost 0 bases, leaving 6 bases of the junction unmatched. In germline, CDR1 is MNHEY, CDR2 SMNVEV (reference sequence). CDR3 length equals 16 residues. The CDR3 here is CASSLSQGQVQETQYF. CDR3 nucleotide sequence: TGTGCCAGCAGTTTATCACAGGGGCAAGTTCAAGAGACCCAGTACTTC.

This clone came up once. This chain uses TRBV4-1 with TRBJ1-1; D is perhaps TRBD1 (6 bases). Germline CDR1 reads MGHRA; CDR2 reads YSYEKL. CDR3 length: 16 amino acids. V lost 2 bases, J lost 0 bases, and 13 bases lay in between. The CDR3, as DNA: TGCGCCAGCAGCCAACCCGGGACACAAATGAACACTGAAGCTTTCTTT. This encodes CASSQPGTQMNTEAFF.

The chain combines TRBV5-5 with TRBJ1-1; D might be TRBD1 (5 bases). The germline gives CDR1 SGHKS, CDR2 YYEKEE (reference sequence). Trimming shortened V by 3 bases and J by 0 bases, and 9 bases separated the two germline ends. This CDR3 spans 14 amino acids. The CDR3 DNA reads TGTGCCAGCAGCTGGGCGGGACTGAACACTGAAGCTTTCTTT. This gives the protein CASSWAGLNTEAFF.

This rearrangement joins TRBV19 to TRBJ1-2; TRBD1 agrees at 10 bases. This CDR3 contains 17 residues. Losses at the gene ends were 1 base for V and 5 bases for J; bases not matched to a gene: 10. CDR1 and CDR2 from the germline V gene are LNHDA and SQIVND (reference sequence). The DNA for the CDR3 is TGTGCCAGTAGTATAGTAGCGGGGACAGGGGCGCGGTATGGCTACACCTTC. This gives the protein CASSIVAGTGARYGYTF.

The V gene is TRBV6-5, the J gene TRBJ1-4; D is unclear. Germline-derived CDR1 and CDR2 are MNHEY and SVGAGI. Trimming took 5 bases from V and 4 from J, leaving 8 bases between them. The CDR3 extends over 13 amino acids. The CDR3 DNA reads as TGTGCCAGCAGTATTGACGGTAATGAAAAACTGTTTTTT. This translates into CASSIDGNEKLFF.

This rearrangement joins TRBV6-2 or TRBV6-3 to TRBJ2-3; D remains unclear. V was pared by 0 bases and J by 6 bases, with 7 bases between. CDR1 is MNHEY and CDR2 is SVGEGT in the germline V gene. This CDR3 is 13 amino acids long. Here the CDR3 reads CASSYSKVDTQYF. DNA for the CDR3: TGTGCCAGCAGTTACTCGAAGGTCGATACGCAGTATTTT.

The V and J genes are TRBV2 and TRBJ1-6; TRBD1 is a possible D gene (5 bases). CDR1 and CDR2 from the germline V gene are SNHLY and FYNNEI. V shed 4 bases and J shed 14 bases, with 12 bases lying between them. The CDR3 runs to 12 residues. The CDR3 spells CASSGRGLTLHF. CDR3 coding DNA: TGTGCCAGCAGTGGGAGGGGTTTGACCCTCCACTTT.

This clone appeared a single time. The J gene is TRBJ1-1, the V gene TRBV6-2 or TRBV6-3; no definite D call. V gave up 2 bases and J gave up 2 bases, with 27 bases separating them. This CDR3 contains 20 residues. The germline V gene encodes CDR1 MNHEY and CDR2 SVGEGT. The CDR3 region has the DNA TGTGCCAGCAGTTACACGCCCTTCGCGGGTATCGAGGCCGCTAACACTGAAGCTTTCTTT. As protein: CASSYTPFAGIEAANTEAFF.

The rearrangement joins TRBV11-2 to TRBJ1-3; D possibly corresponds to TRBD1 (5 bases). Trimming removed 5 bases at V and 0 bases at J, with 11 bases between. This CDR3 has 15 amino acids. The germline V gene has CDR1 SGHAT and CDR2 FQNNGV. This CDR3 is CASSPGDGSGNTIYF. In DNA form, the CDR3 reads TGTGCCAGCAGCCCTGGGGACGGCTCTGGAAACACCATATATTTT.

The chain carries TRBV7-9 and TRBJ1-1; possible D gene TRBD1, 5 bases. CDR3 length: 14 amino acids. Trimming removed 2 bases from V and 4 bases from J, with 11 bases in between. The germline CDR1 and CDR2 sequences are SEHNR and FQNEAQ (reference sequence). CDR3 protein: CASSLLQGSTEAFF. CDR3 sequence (DNA): TGTGCCAGCAGCTTACTCCAGGGAAGCACTGAAGCTTTCTTT.